The next 18 T cell receptor beta chains were all read from a single sample in a study of blood T cells in healthy people across ages. A second PCR of 7 to 11 cycles used a sample-barcoded 5' primer and a J-beta primer mix. TCRdb processed the 5' RACE reads anew with MiXCR; each CDR3 protein has one entry. Altogether about 1.8 million distinct CDR3 sequences are present, around half being singletons, with the ten largest covering approximately 2.1%. Sample: blood. The source of these receptors is a woman aged 40 to 50 in good health.

Only one count was recorded for this clonotype. The chain couples TRBV20-1 to TRBJ2-1, with D unclear. V was pared by 4 bases and J by 9 bases, with 10 bases between. CDR1 and CDR2 from the germline V gene are DFQATT and SNEGSKA (reference sequence). This CDR3 is built from 11 residues. In DNA, the CDR3 is TGCAGTGCTATAGAGCTTCCTGAGCAGTTCTTC. It encodes CSAIELPEQFF.

This clonotype has a handful of counts. This chain uses TRBV7-9 with TRBJ2-6; D uncertain. V dropped 4 bases and J dropped 1 base, with 8 bases sitting between them. The CDR3 is 15 amino acids. Germline V gene lookup returns CDR1 SEHNR and CDR2 FQNEAQ (reference sequence). CDR3 sequence (DNA): TGTGCCAGCAGCTCCGGACGATCTGGGGCCAACGTCCTGACTTTC. Its translation is CASSSGRSGANVLTF.

The gene calls are TRBV28 and TRBJ1-1; D possibly corresponds to TRBD1 (6 bases). This CDR3 contains 14 residues. The germline gives CDR1 MDHEN, CDR2 SYDVKM. V was cut by 5 bases and J by 4 bases, with 14 bases left in between. The CDR3 DNA is TGTGCCAGCAGTGAACAGGGTTCCCTCACTGAAGCTTTCTTT. Translating it yields CASSEQGSLTEAFF.

The chain has TRBV7-6 and TRBJ1-1, with D possibly being TRBD1 (5 bases). The CDR3 is 16 residues long. Trimming pared 5 bases from V and 1 base from J, leaving 17 bases between. CDR1 and CDR2 (germline): SGHVS, FNYEAQ. This CDR3 is CASSPRVGGKNTEAFF. DNA for the CDR3: TGTGCCAGCAGCCCTCGAGTGGGGGGAAAGAACACTGAAGCTTTCTTT.

V is TRBV28 and J is TRBJ2-5; D not resolved. From germline, CDR1 is MDHEN and CDR2 SYDVKM. V was trimmed by 6 bases and J by 0 bases, leaving 11 bases between them. The CDR3 runs to 14 residues. This chain's CDR3 is CASRDILYQETQYF. In nucleotides, the CDR3 is TGTGCCAGCAGAGATATACTGTACCAAGAGACCCAGTACTTC.

The rearrangement joins TRBV14 to TRBJ2-3; 8 bases are a match to TRBD2. J gave up 3 bases and V 1 base, and 6 bases lay outside the gene matches. The CDR3 covers 16 residues. Germline V gene sequence: CDR1 SGHDN, CDR2 FVKESK. The DNA of the CDR3 is TGTGCCAGCAGCCAAGGCGGACTAGCAAAAACAGATACGCAGTATTTT. Protein: CASSQGGLAKTDTQYF.

This clonotype was counted between two and nine times. V gene TRBV15 combines with J gene TRBJ2-3; no firm D call. There are 12 residues in the CDR3. Trimming removed 2 bases from V and 1 base from J, with 1 base in between. From germline, CDR1 is LNHNV and CDR2 YYDKDF (reference sequence). The CDR3 nucleotides are TGTGCCACCAGCAGACGCACAGATACGCAGTATTTT. Translation: CATSRRTDTQYF.

The chain employs TRBV29-1 and TRBJ2-3, with D tentatively TRBD1 (6 bases). The V gene's germline CDR1 is SQVTM and CDR2 ANQGSEA. The V and J ends lost 1 base and 3 bases respectively, with 11 bases between them. The CDR3 has 14 residues. DNA for the CDR3: TGCAGCGTTGAAGCCCAGGGGTATACAGATACGCAGTATTTT. Amino acid sequence: CSVEAQGYTDTQYF.

This clonotype was detected only a few times. V and J are TRBV11-2 and TRBJ2-7, with no clear D. CDR3 size: 17 residues. Trimming stripped 5 bases from V and 1 base from J, with 21 bases between. Germline V gene sequence: CDR1 SGHAT, CDR2 FQNNGV. The CDR3 DNA sequence: TGTGCCAGCAGCCTGACCTCGGTGGACGTGTGGTCCTACGAGCAGTACTTC. Translation: CASSLTSVDVWSYEQYF.

The rearrangement joins TRBV20-1 to TRBJ2-5; no clear D gene. Germline-derived CDR1 and CDR2 are DFQATT and SNEGSKA (reference sequence). This CDR3 has 16 amino acids. The V end lost 0 bases, the J end lost 2 bases, and 16 bases lay between the germline ends. This CDR3 reads CSARDPGRSGQETQYF. DNA of the CDR3: TGCAGTGCTAGAGATCCAGGTCGGAGTGGGCAAGAGACCCAGTACTTC.

J is TRBJ2-4 and V is TRBV20-1; TRBD1 or TRBD2 may be the D gene (5 bases each). V was pared by 6 bases and J by 0 bases, with 15 bases between. The CDR3 spans 15 residues. CDR1 DFQATT and CDR2 SNEGSKA come from the germline V gene (reference sequence). The CDR3 loop is CSAGEGSVAKNIQYF. CDR3 bases: TGCAGTGCAGGAGAGGGGTCTGTAGCCAAAAACATTCAGTACTTC.

V usage is TRBV14 and J usage is TRBJ1-2, with 10 bases aligning to TRBD1. The trim removed 6 bases at V and 0 bases at J, leaving 10 bases unmatched. CDR1 and CDR2 from the germline V gene are SGHDN and FVKESK. The CDR3 runs to 17 residues. CDR3 nucleotides: TGTGCCAGCAGTCACCCGGGACAGGGGAAGTCTAACTATGGCTACACCTTC. Protein product: CASSHPGQGKSNYGYTF.

This clonotype was counted between two and nine times. The chain recombines TRBV6-5 with TRBJ1-6, with a possible D match to TRBD1 (5 bases). The CDR3 has 12 residues. Trimming removed 8 bases at V and 10 bases at J, with 12 bases between. Germline V gives CDR1 MNHEY, CDR2 SVGAGI. CDR3 DNA sequence: TGTGCCAGCGGCAGGGTATCCTCACCCCTCCACTTT. The encoded protein is CASGRVSSPLHF.

V gene TRBV11-3 combines with J gene TRBJ2-5; 10 bases fit TRBD1. The germline CDR1 and CDR2 sequences are SGHNT and YENEEA. Trimming removed 5 bases from V and 11 bases from J; junction bases left unmatched: 14. The CDR3 runs to 15 residues. This chain's CDR3 is CASSGTGDAYNEQYF. The CDR3 region has the DNA TGTGCCAGCAGCGGGACAGGGGATGCCTACAATGAGCAGTACTTC.

CDR3 sequence (DNA): TGTGCCAGCAGCGTAAGTCCTAACAGATTCCAAGAGACCCAGTACTTC. Translated: CASSVSPNRFQETQYF. V gene TRBV9 combines with J gene TRBJ2-5; no clear D gene. Germline-derived CDR1 and CDR2 are SGDLS and YYNGEE. The length of the CDR3 is 16 residues. Trimming took 1 base from V and 1 from J, leaving 14 bases between them. Looking up the rest from reference TRBV9 and TRBJ2-5 gives the full variable domain: DSGVTQTPKHLITATGQRVTLRCSPRSGDLSVYWYQQSLDQGLQFLIQYYNGEERAKGNILERFSAQQFPDLHSELNLSSLELGDSALYFCASSVSPNRFQETQYFGPGTRLLVL.

The chain couples TRBV7-2 to TRBJ2-5, with D unresolved. The germline V gene has CDR1 SGHTA and CDR2 FQGNSA. Deletions cut 7 bases from V and 2 bases from J, with 17 bases between. CDR3 length: 15 amino acids. The CDR3 DNA reads as TGTGCCAGCAACCCCCCAGGCATTATTCAAGAGACCCAGTACTTC. The encoded protein is CASNPPGIIQETQYF.

This clonotype has more than one count but fewer than ten. V gene TRBV7-2 combines with J gene TRBJ1-4; possible D gene TRBD1, 5 bases. This CDR3 has 16 amino acids. With 3 bases removed from V and 1 base from J, the gap between germline ends came to 12 bases. The germline V gene encodes CDR1 SGHTA and CDR2 FQGNSA. The CDR3 DNA is TGTGCCAGCAGCTTGGCACGGGGCTTAACTAATGAAAAACTGTTTTTT. Translated, it gives CASSLARGLTNEKLFF.

In this sample, this clonotype turned up a few times. V and J are TRBV5-1 and TRBJ2-3; D gene uncertain. CDR1 and CDR2 (germline): SGHRS, YFSETQ. The CDR3 totals 15 residues. The V end was cut by 4 bases, the J end by 0 bases, with 12 bases between. CDR3 protein: CASSLELVSTDTQYF. The CDR3 nucleotides read TGCGCCAGCAGCCTAGAGCTAGTTAGCACAGATACGCAGTATTTT.